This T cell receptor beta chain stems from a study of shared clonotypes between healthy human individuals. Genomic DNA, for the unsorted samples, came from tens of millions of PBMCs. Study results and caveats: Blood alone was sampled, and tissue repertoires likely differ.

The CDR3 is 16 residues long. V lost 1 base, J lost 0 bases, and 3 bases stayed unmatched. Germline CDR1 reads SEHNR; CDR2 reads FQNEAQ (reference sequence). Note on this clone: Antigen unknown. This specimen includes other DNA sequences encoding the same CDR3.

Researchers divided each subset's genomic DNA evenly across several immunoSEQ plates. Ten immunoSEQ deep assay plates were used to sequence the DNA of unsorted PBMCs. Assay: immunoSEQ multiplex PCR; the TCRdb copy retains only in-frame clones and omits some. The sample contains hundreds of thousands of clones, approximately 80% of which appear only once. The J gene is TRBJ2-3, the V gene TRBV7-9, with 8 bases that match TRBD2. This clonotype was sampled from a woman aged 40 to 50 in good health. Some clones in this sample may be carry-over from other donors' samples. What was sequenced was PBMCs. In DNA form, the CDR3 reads TGTGCCAGCAGCTTAGGACTAGCGTCTAGCACAGATACGCAGTATTTT. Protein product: CASSLGLASSTDTQYF.